Below, 32 T cell receptor beta chains from the same sample are listed, as sequenced in a study of identifying expanded T cells in peripheral blood (dated by TCRdb to between 2018 and 2021). Library prep was done by the immunoSEQ multiplex PCR assay. Entries here come from immuneACCESS through TCRdb and include only in-frame sequences with V and J called. Some clones fail to appear in such tables; in the studies checked, an unresolved V gene covers under half of the shortfall, and the cause of the remainder is unknown. Recorded for this sample are approximately 94,000 clones; approximately 88% of them occurred a single time. The ten largest clones represent about 5.9% of the sample. Sample: blood. These receptors were taken from a person aged 18 to 75 in good health.

The chain combines TRBV7-2 with TRBJ1-2; D not certain. The CDR3 loop spans 15 amino acids. V dropped 3 bases and J dropped 6 bases, with 17 bases sitting between them. Germline V gene lookup returns CDR1 SGHTA and CDR2 FQGNSA. CDR3 coding DNA: TGTGCCAGCAGCTTGTATTCTCCTCAAATAGATGGCTACACCTTC. Amino acids: CASSLYSPQIDGYTF.

The chain recombines TRBV2 with TRBJ1-1; perhaps TRBD1 as D (6 bases). The CDR3 is 16 residues long. V was clipped by 7 bases and J by 4 bases, with 22 bases between them. Germline CDR1 and CDR2: SNHLY and FYNNEI. The CDR3 bases are TGTGCCAGCACCCAAGAGGGTTTCGGAGGGGGCACTGAAGCTTTCTTT. Translation: CASTQEGFGGGTEAFF.

The chain couples TRBV25-1 to TRBJ1-2; D unresolved. The CDR3 has 11 residues. Germline lookup yields CDR1 MGHDK and CDR2 SYGVNS. Trimming took 4 bases from V and 7 from J, leaving 7 bases between them. Written as DNA, the CDR3 is TGTGCCAGCAGTGTTGGTCCTGGCTACACCTTC. Translation: CASSVGPGYTF.

The chain uses TRBV7-9 and TRBJ1-2; tentatively, D is TRBD1 (5 bases). The germline V gene encodes CDR1 SEHNR and CDR2 FQNEAQ (reference sequence). The CDR3 covers 12 residues. The germline V and J ends were trimmed by 5 bases and 5 bases, with 9 bases remaining between them. The CDR3 loop is CASSPRQYGYTF. As DNA, the CDR3 is TGTGCCAGCAGCCCCCGACAGTATGGCTACACCTTC.

The V gene is TRBV4-1, the J gene TRBJ2-5; D unresolved. This CDR3 is 15 amino acids long. The V gene lost 0 bases and the J gene lost 5 bases, with 13 bases spanning the gap. Germline lookup yields CDR1 MGHRA and CDR2 YSYEKL. In nucleotides, the CDR3 is TGCGCCAGCAGCCAAGAGTTTTGGACCAGGGAGACCCAGTACTTC. Its protein product is CASSQEFWTRETQYF.

The genes are TRBV19 and TRBJ2-7, with a possible D match to TRBD1 (6 bases). The V and J ends lost 7 bases and 0 bases respectively, with 19 bases between them. The CDR3 contains 16 residues. The germline CDR1 and CDR2 sequences are LNHDA and SQIVND (reference sequence). CDR3 loop: CASTTTSEGDSYEQYF. Here the CDR3 DNA reads TGTGCCAGTACTACTACGTCCGAGGGGGACTCCTACGAGCAGTACTTC.

This clone has more than one count but fewer than ten. The chain uses TRBV21-1 and TRBJ2-7; TRBD2 is the table's D call, not checked against the DNA. TRBV21-1 is described as a pseudogene. The CDR3 is made up of 12 amino acids. The CDR3 nucleotides are TGTGCCAGCCCCGCGAGAAACTACGAGCAGTACTTC. Its protein is CASPARNYEQYF.

The gene calls are TRBV7-2 and TRBJ1-4, with D perhaps TRBD1 (6 bases). The CDR3 totals 16 residues. CDR1 SGHTA and CDR2 FQGNSA come from the germline V gene. V dropped 3 bases and J dropped 8 bases, with 19 bases sitting between them. The CDR3 reads CASSLQGPGAGEKLFF. The DNA of the CDR3 is TGTGCCAGCAGCTTGCAGGGTCCGGGGGCTGGGGAAAAACTGTTTTTT. Together with reference TRBV7-2 and TRBJ1-4, the CDR3 gives the full variable domain: GAGVSQSPSNKVTEKGKDVELRCDPISGHTALYWYRQSLGQGLEFLIYFQGNSAPDKSGLPSDRFSAERTGGSVSTLTIQRTQQEDSAVYLCASSLQGPGAGEKLFFGSGTQLSVL.

The chain uses TRBV5-1 and TRBJ2-1; D not certain. The CDR3 sequence is 15 residues long. Trimming removed 2 bases from V and 1 base from J, with 10 bases in between. Germline-derived CDR1 and CDR2 are SGHRS and YFSETQ. CDR3 region: CASSLRISSYNEQFF. CDR3 bases: TGCGCCAGCAGCTTAAGAATTTCTTCCTACAATGAGCAGTTCTTC.

In its sample, this clone was seen a few times. The V call is TRBV11-3, the J call TRBJ1-1; no definite D call. Trimming took off 3 bases at V and 8 bases at J, with 16 bases between the two ends. Germline V lookup: CDR1 SGHNT, CDR2 YENEEA. This CDR3 is built from 14 residues. CDR3 sequence (DNA): TGTGCCAGCAGCTTTAGCAGCCTTGCGGTAGAAGCTTTCTTT. Protein sequence: CASSFSSLAVEAFF. Supplemented by reference TRBV11-3 and TRBJ1-1, the full variable domain reads EAGVVQSPRYKIIEKKQPVAFWCNPISGHNTLYWYLQNLGQGPELLIRYENEEAVDDSQLPKDRFSAERLKGVDSTLKIQPAELGDSAVYLCASSFSSLAVEAFFGQGTRLTVV.

The chain employs TRBV5-1 and TRBJ1-2; D uncertain. Germline assignment: CDR1 SGHRS and CDR2 YFSETQ. V lost 0 bases, J lost 0 bases, and 12 bases lay in between. The CDR3 is 16 residues long. The CDR3 loop is CASSLAYQPANYGYTF. Written as DNA, the CDR3 is TGCGCCAGCAGCTTGGCCTACCAACCAGCTAACTATGGCTACACCTTC.

J is TRBJ1-2 and V is TRBV30; D might be TRBD1 (6 bases). The CDR3 covers 14 residues. Trimming removed 1 base at V and 4 bases at J, with 13 bases between. Germline lookup yields CDR1 GTSNPN and CDR2 SVGIG (reference sequence). CDR3 DNA sequence: TGTGCCTGGAGTGCCTGGGGGCTTGGCTATGGCTACACCTTC. It yields the protein CAWSAWGLGYGYTF.

Only one count was recorded for this clone. This chain joins TRBV2 and TRBJ1-3; D call uncertain. CDR1 and CDR2 (germline): SNHLY, FYNNEI. This CDR3 contains 15 residues. V lost 4 bases to trimming and J lost 0 bases, with 10 bases between them. In nucleotides, the CDR3 is TGTGCCAGCAGTGCAGACGCCTACTCTGGAAACACCATATATTTT. This encodes CASSADAYSGNTIYF. Using reference TRBV2 and TRBJ1-3 for the parts outside the CDR3, the full variable domain is EPEVTQTPSHQVTQMGQEVILRCVPISNHLYFYWYRQILGQKVEFLVSFYNNEISEKSEIFDDQFSVERPDGSNFTLKIRSTKLEDSAMYFCASSADAYSGNTIYFGEGSWLTVV.

J is TRBJ1-5 and V is TRBV9, with TRBD1 as a possible D gene (6 bases). CDR3 length: 14 amino acids. The V end lost 2 bases, the J end lost 4 bases, and 10 bases lay between the germline ends. Germline CDR1 reads SGDLS; CDR2 reads YYNGEE. CDR3 loop: CASSVGQENQPQHF. In nucleotides, the CDR3 is TGTGCCAGCAGCGTGGGACAAGAGAATCAGCCCCAGCATTTT.

V usage is TRBV5-4 and J usage is TRBJ2-2; maybe TRBD1 (5 bases). Germline V gives CDR1 SGHNT, CDR2 YYREEE (reference sequence). There are 16 residues in the CDR3. Trimming stripped 1 base from V and 0 bases from J, with 10 bases between. CDR3 nucleotides: TGTGCCAGCAGCTTGACGACAGCCCCGAACACCGGGGAGCTGTTTTTT. It specifies CASSLTTAPNTGELFF.

The CDR3 DNA is TGTGCCAGTAGTATAGGCCGGGCCTTTAAAGCTAGCACAGATACGCAGTATTTT. Translation: CASSIGRAFKASTDTQYF. The chain recombines TRBV19 with TRBJ2-3; the D is unclear. There are 18 residues in the CDR3. Between the trimmed V and J ends, which lost 1 base and 0 bases, there was a span of 17 bases. Germline CDR1 is LNHDA and CDR2 is SQIVND (reference sequence). Looking up the rest from reference TRBV19 and TRBJ2-3 gives the full variable domain: DGGITQSPKYLFRKEGQNVTLSCEQNLNHDAMYWYRQDPGQGLRLIYYSQIVNDFQKGDIAEGYSVSREKKESFPLTVTSAQKNPTAFYLCASSIGRAFKASTDTQYFGPGTRLTVL.

J is TRBJ1-1 and V is TRBV19, with D unresolved. The CDR3 totals 12 residues. V lost 1 base and J 4 bases, leaving 4 bases between the germline ends. Germline values: CDR1 LNHDA, CDR2 SQIVND (reference sequence). The CDR3 loop reads CASSIAGTEAFF. The CDR3 bases are TGTGCCAGTAGTATAGCGGGCACTGAAGCTTTCTTT.

The CDR3 region has the DNA TGTGCCAGCAGCGCCAGTCCCGGGATGGGAGAGACCCAGTACTTC. Protein: CASSASPGMGETQYF. The genes are TRBV9 and TRBJ2-5; D is perhaps TRBD2 (5 bases). Trimming shortened V by 3 bases and J by 4 bases, and 16 bases separated the two germline ends. CDR3 size: 15 residues. Germline V gene data show CDR1 as SGDLS and CDR2 as YYNGEE.

V usage is TRBV7-9 and J usage is TRBJ2-2; D ambiguous. Trimming left V 2 bases short and J 8 bases short, with 15 bases between. From germline, CDR1 is SEHNR and CDR2 FQNEAQ (reference sequence). The CDR3 loop spans 15 amino acids. The CDR3, as DNA: TGTGCCAGCAGCTTACTCCGCGATCCTCGGGGGGAGCTGTTTTTT. Its protein product is CASSLLRDPRGELFF.

CDR3 nucleotides: TGTGCCAGCAGCTTAGTTCGGGACACCATAAACACCGGGGAGCTGTTTTTT. Its protein product is CASSLVRDTINTGELFF. The genes are TRBV7-9 and TRBJ2-2; weak D call: TRBD1 (6 bases). The germline CDR1 and CDR2 sequences are SEHNR and FQNEAQ (reference sequence). The CDR3 runs to 17 residues. Trimming removed 1 base from V and 2 bases from J, with 14 bases in between. Combining the CDR3 with reference TRBV7-9 and TRBJ2-2 gives the whole variable domain DTGVSQNPRHKITKRGQNVTFRCDPISEHNRLYWYRQTLGQGPEFLTYFQNEAQLEKSRLLSDRFSAERPKGSFSTLEIQRTEQGDSAMYLCASSLVRDTINTGELFFGEGSRLTVL.

This chain uses TRBV11-3 with TRBJ2-7; tentative D call: TRBD1 (6 bases). This CDR3 spans 14 amino acids. Germline V CDR1 and CDR2: SGHNT, YENEEA. Trimming removed 1 base at V and 4 bases at J, with 11 bases between. The DNA for the CDR3 is TGTGCCAGCAGCTTAGGGGCGGACAGTTACGAGCAGTACTTC. It is translated as CASSLGADSYEQYF. The full variable domain, in which reference TRBV11-3 and TRBJ2-7 provide the parts outside the CDR3, is EAGVVQSPRYKIIEKKQPVAFWCNPISGHNTLYWYLQNLGQGPELLIRYENEEAVDDSQLPKDRFSAERLKGVDSTLKIQPAELGDSAVYLCASSLGADSYEQYFGPGTRLTVT.

This clone occurred once. The chain couples TRBV11-1 to TRBJ1-1; possible D gene TRBD1, 5 bases. There are 13 residues in the CDR3. V lost 10 bases, J lost 0 bases, and 12 bases lay in between. Germline V CDR1 and CDR2: SGHAT, FQDESV (reference sequence). CDR3 DNA: TGTGCCACAAACAGGAGAATGAACACTGAAGCTTTCTTT. Translating it yields CATNRRMNTEAFF.

This clone was observed a few times. V and J are TRBV7-9 and TRBJ2-7, with TRBD2 identical over 8 bases. The CDR3 totals 14 residues. Losses at the gene ends were 6 bases for V and 0 bases for J; bases not matched to a gene: 4. Germline CDR1 and CDR2: SEHNR and FQNEAQ (reference sequence). DNA of the CDR3: TGTGCCAGCAGGGATGGGACTAGCTCCTACGAGCAGTACTTC. This codes for CASRDGTSSYEQYF.

The chain employs TRBV5-1 and TRBJ1-1; D unresolved. The V gene's germline CDR1 is SGHRS and CDR2 YFSETQ. V was pared by 2 bases and J by 5 bases, with 10 bases between. CDR3 size: 13 residues. CDR3 nucleotide sequence: TGCGCCAGCAGCTTTTTAAGGGAAACTGAAGCTTTCTTT. Protein product: CASSFLRETEAFF.

V gene TRBV19 combines with J gene TRBJ2-7; D uncertain. The CDR3 length is 14 residues. Trimming shortened V by 8 bases and J by 0 bases, and 14 bases separated the two germline ends. Looked up from germline, CDR1 is LNHDA and CDR2 is SQIVND (reference sequence). CDR3 bases: TGTGCCAGTCTTCGACGGAACATCTCCTACGAGCAGTACTTC. This encodes CASLRRNISYEQYF.

This clone was observed a single time. This chain links TRBV18 with TRBJ2-1; D not resolved. V was cut by 1 base and J by 0 bases, with 10 bases left in between. Germline assignment: CDR1 KGHSH and CDR2 LQKENI. The CDR3 is made up of 16 amino acids. CDR3 in amino acids: CASSPRPESSYNEQFF. CDR3 DNA sequence: TGTGCCAGCTCACCACGACCAGAAAGCTCCTACAATGAGCAGTTCTTC. The full variable domain, rest sourced from reference TRBV18 and TRBJ2-1, is NAGVMQNPRHLVRRRGQEARLRCSPMKGHSHVYWYRQLPEEGLKFMVYLQKENIIDESGMPKERFSAEFPKEGPSILRIQQVVRGDSAAYFCASSPRPESSYNEQFFGPGTRLTVL.

The chain links TRBV11-2 to TRBJ2-5; D possibly corresponds to TRBD2 (5 bases). The length of the CDR3 is 17 residues. Germline CDR1 reads SGHAT; CDR2 reads FQNNGV. V was trimmed by 0 bases and J by 4 bases, leaving 18 bases between them. Here the CDR3 reads CASSLDRVTVGRETQYF. CDR3 coding DNA: TGTGCCAGCAGCTTAGATCGCGTGACCGTGGGGAGAGAGACCCAGTACTTC.

This clone was counted a single time. The chain recombines TRBV9 with TRBJ1-3, with 7 positions matching TRBD1. J was trimmed by 2 bases and V by 3 bases; bases with no gene match: 2. Germline V gives CDR1 SGDLS, CDR2 YYNGEE. This CDR3 spans 14 amino acids. CDR3 in amino acids: CASSGTGPGNTIYF. The CDR3 DNA sequence: TGTGCCAGCAGCGGGACAGGCCCTGGAAACACCATATATTTT.

This chain joins TRBV9 and TRBJ2-5, with TRBD2 matching 8 bases. V gave up 4 bases and J gave up 2 bases; unmatched junction bases: 7. This CDR3 region has 15 residues. Germline assignment: CDR1 SGDLS and CDR2 YYNGEE. CDR3 sequence (DNA): TGTGCCAGCAGCCAGGGACTAGTCTCTCAAGAGACCCAGTACTTC. It is translated as CASSQGLVSQETQYF.

This chain links TRBV11-1 with TRBJ1-2; 8 positions agree with TRBD1. CDR1 and CDR2 from the germline V gene are SGHAT and FQDESV (reference sequence). The CDR3 runs 18 residues. Losses at the gene ends were 6 bases for V and 4 bases for J; bases not matched to a gene: 19. The DNA of the CDR3 is TGTGCCAGCAGTTTTCCGAAGGGGCCGACAGGGGCGGGCTATGGCTACACCTTC. Translating gives CASSFPKGPTGAGYGYTF. Full variable domain (remainder filled in from reference TRBV11-1 and TRBJ1-2): EAEVAQSPRYKITEKSQAVAFWCDPISGHATLYWYRQILGQGPELLVQFQDESVVDDSQLPKDRFSAERLKGVDSTLKIQPAELGDSAMYLCASSFPKGPTGAGYGYTFGSGTRLTVV.

The chain joins TRBV7-2 to TRBJ2-3; 7 bases agree with TRBD2. Germline assignment: CDR1 SGHTA and CDR2 FQGNSA. The V gene end was trimmed by 4 bases and the J gene end by 4 bases; junction bases not matched to a gene: 5. This CDR3 comprises 14 residues. The CDR3 DNA sequence: TGTGCCAGCAGCTCCGGACTAGTACCAGATACGCAGTATTTT. It yields the protein CASSSGLVPDTQYF.

CDR3 DNA: TGTGCCAGCAACCGGGGACAGGGGGGGACTACGCAGTATTTT. It is translated as CASNRGQGGTTQYF. This sequence joins TRBV19 and TRBJ2-3; TRBD1 agrees at 11 bases. CDR1 is LNHDA, CDR2 SQIVND, per germline (reference sequence). This CDR3 is 14 amino acids long. J was trimmed by 8 bases and V by 9 bases; bases with no gene match: 10.